The next 29 T cell receptor beta chains were all read from a single sample in a study of cytomegalovirus exposure and HLA in healthy donors. PCR primers comprised 60 Vbeta and 13 Jbeta primers. Only in-frame clones appear in the TCRdb table, and some are missing; sequencing was by immunoSEQ multiplex PCR. This repertoire shows 130,000 to 150,000 clones, roughly 80% found once; its top ten account for over 2.5%. The sequenced sample consisted of PBMCs. The receptor set was obtained from a man between 35 and 55 years old in good health and CMV-seropositive.

This clone showed up just once. The chain carries TRBV19 and TRBJ1-2; D call uncertain. Trimming removed 5 bases at V and 8 bases at J, with 18 bases between. This CDR3 is 14 amino acids long. Germline V gene sequence: CDR1 LNHDA, CDR2 SQIVND (reference sequence). CDR3 nucleotides: TGTGCCAGTAGTCAACCCATAAGCTTATACGGCTACACCTTC. This translates into CASSQPISLYGYTF.

The rearrangement links TRBV7-3 to TRBJ2-3, with D tentatively TRBD2 (5 bases). Germline values: CDR1 SGHTA, CDR2 FQGTGA. CDR3 length: 15 amino acids. V lost 2 bases and J lost 2, with 11 bases in between. The CDR3 nucleotides are TGTGCCAGCAGCTTAGGCGAGGGCACCACAGATACGCAGTATTTT. Its protein is CASSLGEGTTDTQYF.

This sequence joins TRBV6-1 and TRBJ2-1, with D maybe TRBD1 (6 bases). Between the trimmed V and J ends, which lost 1 base and 6 bases, there was a span of 7 bases. Germline-derived CDR1 and CDR2 are MNHNS and SASEGT. The CDR3 spans 13 residues. CDR3 sequence: CASSEDRVNEQFF. Written as DNA, the CDR3 is TGTGCCAGCAGTGAAGACAGGGTCAATGAGCAGTTCTTC.

The V call is TRBV6-6, the J call TRBJ2-5; 11 positions match TRBD2. Germline CDR1 MNHNY, CDR2 SVGAGI (reference sequence). Trimming cost V 2 bases and J 4 bases; bases outside gene matches: 3. This CDR3 comprises 15 residues. CDR3 loop: CASSYGTSGTETQYF. CDR3 sequence (DNA): TGTGCCAGCAGTTACGGGACTAGCGGAACAGAGACCCAGTACTTC.

The chain carries TRBV5-1 and TRBJ2-2; tentative D call: TRBD1 (5 bases). Germline V gene sequence: CDR1 SGHRS, CDR2 YFSETQ. The V end lost 0 bases, the J end lost 1 base, and 10 bases lay between the germline ends. This CDR3 comprises 16 residues. CDR3 region: CASSLVGALNTGELFF. The CDR3 DNA reads as TGCGCCAGCAGCTTGGTAGGGGCTCTGAACACCGGGGAGCTGTTTTTT.

The V call is TRBV11-3, the J call TRBJ2-1; D is perhaps TRBD2 (6 bases). The V and J ends lost 1 base and 5 bases respectively, with 6 bases between them. The CDR3 consists of 13 residues. CDR1 and CDR2 (germline): SGHNT, YENEEA. CDR3 protein: CASSLGTNNEQFF. Here the CDR3 DNA reads TGTGCCAGCAGCTTAGGGACTAACAATGAGCAGTTCTTC.

The chain joins TRBV30 to TRBJ2-6, with no clear D. This CDR3 region has 16 residues. Germline lookup yields CDR1 GTSNPN and CDR2 SVGIG (reference sequence). Trimming removed 3 bases at V and 3 bases at J, with 15 bases between. The CDR3 loop is CAWRVALLGGANVLTF. In DNA, the CDR3 is TGTGCCTGGAGAGTTGCGTTACTCGGTGGGGCCAACGTCCTGACTTTC.

V and J are TRBV6-6 and TRBJ1-4, with 7 nucleotides matching TRBD1. The CDR3 consists of 16 residues. Per the germline V gene, CDR1 is MNHNY and CDR2 is SVGAGI (reference sequence). J gave up 5 bases and V 5 bases, and 11 bases lay outside the gene matches. The DNA for the CDR3 is TGTGCCAGCAGTCCGCCGGGACAGCGGAAGAATGAAAAACTGTTTTTT. This encodes CASSPPGQRKNEKLFF.

This sequence joins TRBV18 and TRBJ2-7; 13 nucleotides match TRBD2. The CDR3 is 20 amino acids. Germline CDR1 reads KGHSH; CDR2 reads LQKENI. With V trimmed by 3 bases and J by 6 bases, 20 bases remained unmatched. Written as DNA, the CDR3 is TGTGCCAGCTCACCTTTTGGCGGGACTAGCGGGAATATGAGGAAAGGCGAGCAGTACTTC. Translating gives CASSPFGGTSGNMRKGEQYF.

This clone was detected only a few times. The chain couples TRBV7-9 to TRBJ2-7, with a weak D call TRBD2 (6 bases). Trimming took 0 bases from V and 3 from J, leaving 15 bases between them. Germline V gives CDR1 SEHNR, CDR2 FQNEAQ (reference sequence). This CDR3 contains 16 residues. The CDR3: CASSLALTRTNYEQYF. The CDR3 coding sequence is TGTGCCAGCAGCTTAGCCCTGACTAGGACGAACTACGAGCAGTACTTC.

The J gene is TRBJ1-5, the V gene TRBV5-5, with TRBD1 matching 8 bases. After removal of 0 bases from V and 6 bases from J, the junction contained 5 bases not matched to a gene. This CDR3 has 15 residues. The germline V gene encodes CDR1 SGHKS and CDR2 YYEKEE (reference sequence). CDR3 bases: TGTGCCAGCAGCTTGGAGGTCAGGGGGCTTCAGCCCCAGCATTTT. Residues: CASSLEVRGLQPQHF.

The chain has TRBV5-5 and TRBJ2-2; weak D call: TRBD2 (6 bases). The CDR3 consists of 15 residues. Germline values: CDR1 SGHKS, CDR2 YYEKEE (reference sequence). With 1 base removed from V and 5 bases from J, the gap between germline ends came to 12 bases. The CDR3 spells CASSLLLLATGELFF. The CDR3 coding sequence is TGTGCCAGCAGCTTGTTGCTCCTAGCGACCGGGGAGCTGTTTTTT.

The chain uses TRBV10-1 and TRBJ2-7; 10 bases fit TRBD2. CDR3 length: 17 residues. Per the germline V gene, CDR1 is WNHNN and CDR2 is SYGVQD (reference sequence). V lost 6 bases to trimming and J lost 2 bases; unmatched junction nucleotides: 13. DNA of the CDR3: TGCGCCAGCAGGATATTGACTAGCGGGCAACACCCCTACGAGCAGTACTTC. It is translated as CASRILTSGQHPYEQYF.

The chain couples TRBV13 to TRBJ2-3; 7 nucleotides align to TRBD1. The V gene end was trimmed by 3 bases and the J gene end by 4 bases; junction bases not matched to a gene: 4. CDR3 size: 14 residues. Looked up from germline, CDR1 is PRHDT and CDR2 is FYEKMQ (reference sequence). The CDR3 here is CASSLRQGADTQYF. The CDR3, as DNA: TGTGCCAGCAGCTTGAGGCAGGGGGCAGATACGCAGTATTTT.

The rearrangement joins TRBV6-1 to TRBJ1-1; possibly TRBD1 for D (5 bases). There are 15 residues in the CDR3. CDR1 and CDR2 (germline): MNHNS, SASEGT. V was shortened by 5 bases and J by 0 bases, with 13 bases between the two germline ends. CDR3 sequence: CASSPIDSLNTEAFF. CDR3 in DNA: TGTGCCAGCAGTCCCATAGACAGCCTGAACACTGAAGCTTTCTTT.

The J gene is TRBJ2-1, the V gene TRBV7-3, with 8 bases aligning to TRBD2. Germline V gene data show CDR1 as SGHTA and CDR2 as FQGTGA. The CDR3 covers 17 residues. V lost 4 bases, J lost 7 bases, and 15 bases stayed unmatched. The CDR3 bases are TGTGCCAGCAGCTCCCTTATTTCGAGCGGGAGCGAAAATGAGCAGTTCTTC. This gives the protein CASSSLISSGSENEQFF.

The rearrangement links TRBV5-6 to TRBJ2-7, with 8 bases identical to TRBD2. The V and J ends lost 0 bases and 3 bases, in that order; junction bases with no gene match: 5. This CDR3 region has 15 residues. Germline CDR1 and CDR2: SGHDT and YYEEEE. The CDR3 DNA sequence: TGTGCCAGCAGCTTGGCGACTAGCGCATTCTACGAGCAGTACTTC. The encoded protein is CASSLATSAFYEQYF.

The gene calls are TRBV6-5 and TRBJ1-4, with D possibly matching TRBD1 (6 bases). The CDR3 runs to 14 residues. Per the germline V gene, CDR1 is MNHEY and CDR2 is SVGAGI. V lost 5 bases and J 6 bases, leaving 13 bases between the germline ends. CDR3 loop: CASSDRGGDEKLFF. CDR3 in DNA: TGTGCCAGCAGTGATAGGGGGGGGGATGAAAAACTGTTTTTT.

V gene TRBV15 combines with J gene TRBJ1-2; TRBD1 might be the D (6 bases). In germline, CDR1 is LNHNV, CDR2 YYDKDF (reference sequence). V was trimmed by 1 base and J by 8 bases, leaving 14 bases between them. This CDR3 has 14 amino acids. CDR3 protein: CATSRGTGFLGYTF. CDR3 nucleotides: TGTGCCACCAGCAGAGGAACAGGGTTTTTGGGCTACACCTTC. Full variable domain (missing parts from reference TRBV15 and TRBJ1-2): DAMVIQNPRYQVTQFGKPVTLSCSQTLNHNVMYWYQQKSSQAPKLLFHYYDKDFNNEADTPDNFQSRRPNTSFCFLDIRSPGLGDTAMYLCATSRGTGFLGYTFGSGTRLTVV.

This chain joins TRBV19 and TRBJ1-2; 8 positions match TRBD1. From germline, CDR1 is LNHDA and CDR2 SQIVND (reference sequence). The CDR3 is made up of 12 amino acids. CDR3 protein: CAAGTGAYGYTF. Written as DNA, the CDR3 is TGTGCAGCTGGGACAGGCGCCTATGGCTACACCTTC.

Only a few counts were recorded for this clone. J is TRBJ2-7 and V is TRBV28, with 12 bases fitting TRBD2. Trimming cost V 5 bases and J 3 bases; bases outside gene matches: 8. CDR3 size: 16 residues. CDR1 and CDR2 from the germline V gene are MDHEN and SYDVKM. The CDR3 DNA reads as TGTGCCAGCAGTCAGACTAGCGGGAGTCGAGACTACGAGCAGTACTTC. Protein: CASSQTSGSRDYEQYF.

The V call is TRBV5-1, the J call TRBJ2-1; TRBD1 is a possible D gene (5 bases). V shed 0 bases and J shed 5 bases, with 9 bases lying between them. The CDR3 totals 14 residues. Germline CDR1 SGHRS, CDR2 YFSETQ. The CDR3 nucleotides read TGCGCCAGCAGCTTGGGACAGCTTGACAATGAGCAGTTCTTC. Amino acid sequence: CASSLGQLDNEQFF.

A word on this clone: A read error may account for a junction end that differs from germline. The chain combines TRBV19 with TRBJ2-7, with 10 bases aligning to TRBD2. Germline V lookup: CDR1 LNHDA, CDR2 SQIVND (reference sequence). This CDR3 region has 14 residues. Here the CDR3 reads CASSLETSGYEQYF. CDR3 nucleotide sequence: TGTGCCAGTAGTCTAGAGACTAGCGGGTACGAGCAGTACTTC.

The chain recombines TRBV2 with TRBJ1-1, with D perhaps matching TRBD1 (5 bases). The ends were cut back, 7 bases at V and 5 bases at J, with 20 bases in the middle. The CDR3 consists of 15 residues. Germline values: CDR1 SNHLY, CDR2 FYNNEI. CDR3 DNA sequence: TGTGCCAGCATTTCCCCTCGCCGGGGGTTGACTGAAGCTTTCTTT. Protein: CASISPRRGLTEAFF.

The table lists this clone with a few counts. This rearrangement joins TRBV5-1 to TRBJ1-5; TRBD1 matches at 7 bases. Germline V CDR1 and CDR2: SGHRS, YFSETQ. This CDR3 spans 14 amino acids. With V trimmed by 4 bases and J by 2 bases, 3 bases remained unmatched. DNA for the CDR3: TGCGCCAGCAGCGTCGGGACAGGCAATCAGCCCCAGCATTTT. Amino acid sequence: CASSVGTGNQPQHF.

This clone was recorded a few times. The chain carries TRBV25-1 and TRBJ1-1; 8 bases are a match to TRBD1. CDR1 and CDR2 (germline): MGHDK, SYGVNS. The CDR3 consists of 15 residues. V was pared by 5 bases and J by 1 base, with 6 bases of the junction left unmatched. The DNA for the CDR3 is TGTGCCAGCAGTTCCCTGGACAGGGCGAACACTGAAGCTTTCTTT. Protein sequence: CASSSLDRANTEAFF.

The rearrangement uses TRBV5-1 and TRBJ2-2; 8 bases line up with TRBD2. There are 16 residues in the CDR3. J lost 0 bases, V lost 3 bases, and 4 bases had no gene match. CDR1 SGHRS and CDR2 YFSETQ come from the germline V gene. CDR3 coding DNA: TGCGCCAGCAGCTGGGGGGGACTAGCGAACACCGGGGAGCTGTTTTTT. It translates to CASSWGGLANTGELFF.

V is TRBV6-5 and J is TRBJ1-2; 10 nucleotides line up with TRBD1. The V gene end was trimmed by 0 bases and the J gene end by 3 bases; junction bases not matched to a gene: 4. Looked up from germline, CDR1 is MNHEY and CDR2 is SVGAGI. The CDR3 is 16 residues long. This CDR3 reads CASSYSGQGVYYGYTF. DNA for the CDR3: TGTGCCAGCAGTTACTCCGGACAGGGGGTCTACTATGGCTACACCTTC.

This chain links TRBV2 with TRBJ2-7; the D gene is possibly TRBD2 (6 bases). Germline V gene lookup returns CDR1 SNHLY and CDR2 FYNNEI. The CDR3 consists of 13 residues. V was pared by 8 bases and J by 7 bases, with 18 bases between. CDR3 protein: CASLPRDREEQYF. CDR3 DNA: TGTGCCAGCTTACCCCGCGACCGGGAGGAGCAGTACTTC. Supplemented by reference TRBV2 and TRBJ2-7, the full variable domain reads EPEVTQTPSHQVTQMGQEVILRCVPISNHLYFYWYRQILGQKVEFLVSFYNNEISEKSEIFDDQFSVERPDGSNFTLKIRSTKLEDSAMYFCASLPRDREEQYFGPGTRLTVT.